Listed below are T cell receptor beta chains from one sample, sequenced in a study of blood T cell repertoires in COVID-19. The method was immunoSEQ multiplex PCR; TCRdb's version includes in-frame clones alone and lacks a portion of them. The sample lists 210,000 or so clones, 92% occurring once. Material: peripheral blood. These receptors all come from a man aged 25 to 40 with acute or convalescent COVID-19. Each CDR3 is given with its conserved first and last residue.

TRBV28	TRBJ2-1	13	CASRDSLYNEQFF
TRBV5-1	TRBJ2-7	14	CASSLQGIRDEQYF
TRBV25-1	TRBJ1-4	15	CASSEFGGGSEKLFF
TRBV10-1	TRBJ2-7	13	CASSDRPQGWQYF
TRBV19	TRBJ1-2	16	CASSMARMLTNYGYTF
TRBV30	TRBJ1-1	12	CAWGTGGSKAFF
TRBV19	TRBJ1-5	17	CASSISGTGYSNQPQHF
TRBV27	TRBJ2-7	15	CASRNVTGEVNEQYF
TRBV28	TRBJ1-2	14	CASKQGVGSYGYTF
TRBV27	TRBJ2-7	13	CASRRQGAYEQYF
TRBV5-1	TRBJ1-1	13	CASSPGQGSEAFF
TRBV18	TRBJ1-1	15	CASSPDRVVGTEAFF
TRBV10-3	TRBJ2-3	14	CATGTSGRVDTQYF
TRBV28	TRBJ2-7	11	CASSLGHEQYF
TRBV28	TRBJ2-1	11	CAAEGWNEQFF
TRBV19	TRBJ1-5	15	CASSIGQGRGQPQHF
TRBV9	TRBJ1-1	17	CASSPSGLMPMNTEAFF
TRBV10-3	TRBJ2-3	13	CAKRQGETDTQYF
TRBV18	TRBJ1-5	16	CASSPGQGLTDQPQHF
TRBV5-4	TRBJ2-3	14	CASRWDRGRDTQYF
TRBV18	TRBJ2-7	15	CASSPLASGIGEQYF
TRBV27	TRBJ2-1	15	CASSLVAEVLDEQFF
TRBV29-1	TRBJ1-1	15	CSVLGSLSPNTEAFF
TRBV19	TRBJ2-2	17	CASSIYGGALGTGELFF
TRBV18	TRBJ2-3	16	CASSPQAGALTDTQYF
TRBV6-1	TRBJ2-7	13	CASSEVAGGEQYF
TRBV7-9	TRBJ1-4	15	CASSQSGDRDEKLFF
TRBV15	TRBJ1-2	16	CATSRVQEGGSYGYTF
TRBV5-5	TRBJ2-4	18	CASSAQGNLGLAKNIQYF
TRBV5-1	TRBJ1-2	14	CASSLAEPVHGYTF
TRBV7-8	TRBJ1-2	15	CASSSGQLNHYGYTF
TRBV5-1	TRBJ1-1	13	CASSFGQGSEAFF
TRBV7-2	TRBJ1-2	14	CASSLEGFRYGYTF
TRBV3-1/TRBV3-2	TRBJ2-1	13	CASSQGQGVVQFF
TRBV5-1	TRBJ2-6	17	CASSLRSGVSGANVLTF
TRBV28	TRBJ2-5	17	CASSYAWDRRDQETQYF
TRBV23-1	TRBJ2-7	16	CASSQARDRVSYEQYF
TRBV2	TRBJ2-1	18	CASSVPPPSGPRSNEQFF
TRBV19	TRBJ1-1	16	CASSIQDRVPFTEAFF
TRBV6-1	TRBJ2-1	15	CASSERGRSYNEQFF
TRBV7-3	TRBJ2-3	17	CASSSSPPGQGLDTQYF
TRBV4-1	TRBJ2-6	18	CASSQVGRGSSGANVLTF
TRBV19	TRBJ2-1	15	CASSIVNRVYNEQFF
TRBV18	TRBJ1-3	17	CASSRVGVLSSGNTIYF